The clone carrying this T cell receptor (beta chain) was seen at least ten times. Antigen specificity is unknown. The V gene's germline CDR1 is DFQATT and CDR2 SNEGSKA (reference sequence). Germline trimming cut 5 bases from V and 3 bases from J; bases unmatched to any gene: 4. The CDR3 is 14 amino acids. With molecular barcodes, quantitative 5'-RACE was used to make the TCR beta libraries. Via MiXCR, TCRdb re-called the 5' RACE reads, giving one row per CDR3 protein. The table lists approximately 500,000 distinct CDR3 sequences, about 13% of them singletons. This entry is derived from a study of CD8 T cells in ankylosing spondylitis. Findings of the study overall: Matched synovial fluid from ankylosing spondylitis patients was reported to be enriched for disease-linked clones. Roughly eight highly homologous variants made up a TCR beta motif that seemed to typify ankylosing spondylitis blood.

The chain links TRBV20-1 to TRBJ2-3; 11 nucleotides agree with TRBD2. Sequencing input: blood, either unsorted or a sorted T cell fraction (not recorded which). The TCR was taken from a male donor with ankylosing spondylitis. DNA for the CDR3: TGCAGTGCTTTAGCGGGAGGGGTAACAGATACGCAGTATTTT. Protein product: CSALAGGVTDTQYF.